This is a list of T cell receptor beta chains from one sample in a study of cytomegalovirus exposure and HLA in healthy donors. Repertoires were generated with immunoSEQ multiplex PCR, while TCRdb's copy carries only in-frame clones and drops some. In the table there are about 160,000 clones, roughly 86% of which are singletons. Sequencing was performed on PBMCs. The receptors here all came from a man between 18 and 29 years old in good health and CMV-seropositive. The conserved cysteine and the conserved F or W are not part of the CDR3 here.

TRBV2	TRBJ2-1	ASSESGGGSYNEQF
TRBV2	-	AITTGTSVSYEQY
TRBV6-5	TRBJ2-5	ASRKNRVSETQY
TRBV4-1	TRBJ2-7	ASSQKLAGVGSYEQY
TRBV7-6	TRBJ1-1	ASSQRRGLMNTEAF
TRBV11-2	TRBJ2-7	ASSLGPGRSYEQY
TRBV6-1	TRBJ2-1	ASSEALSSGGTF
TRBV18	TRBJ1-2	ASSPNWTADSYT
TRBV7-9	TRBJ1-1	ASSLEQGGTEAF
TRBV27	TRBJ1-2	ASSLSSGYGYT